This is a list of T cell receptor beta chains from one sample in a study of cytomegalovirus exposure and HLA in healthy donors. Sequencing was performed with immunoSEQ multiplex PCR; in TCRdb, only in-frame clones are kept and a portion is missing. The table shows fewer than 150,000 clones, with over 70% occurring only once. The sample taken for sequencing was PBMCs. The source is a man in his thirties or forties in good health and CMV-seronegative. Both conserved end residues are part of each CDR3. The order of the fields is clone size, V gene, J gene, D gene, CDR3 protein, CDR3 DNA. D genes are given only for firm matches. Part of the rows lack a size; the others show once, few, many or a class for expanded clones.

>few|TRBV4-3|TRBJ2-2|NA
CASSQTLYTGELFF
TGCGCCAGCAGCCAGACACTTTACACCGGGGAGCTGTTTTTT
>few|TRBV18|TRBJ1-1|NA
CASSPTTGNTEAFF
TGTGCCAGCTCACCAACAACAGGGAACACTGAAGCTTTCTTT
>NA|TRBV7-9|TRBJ2-7|NA
CASSFVISHEQYF
TGTGCCAGCAGCTTCGTTATCTCGCACGAGCAGTACTTC
>NA|TRBV4-1|TRBJ2-7|TRBD2
CASSPLILAGGPKGPGEQYF
TGCGCCAGCAGCCCGCTGATACTAGCGGGAGGGCCAAAGGGTCCCGGCGAGCAGTACTTC
>NA|TRBV28|TRBJ2-3|TRBD2
CASSLWTSGKDTQYF
TGTGCCAGCAGTTTGTGGACTAGCGGAAAGGATACGCAGTATTTT
>few|TRBV4-3|TRBJ2-1|NA
CASSQVLRSNEQFF
TGCGCCAGCAGCCAAGTCCTGAGAAGCAATGAGCAGTTCTTC
>NA|TRBV29-1|TRBJ1-1|NA
CSVSITGLNTEAFF
TGCAGCGTTTCGATCACAGGGTTGAACACTGAAGCTTTCTTT
>NA|TRBV29-1|TRBJ2-1|TRBD2
CSVPSPRLAANEQFF
TGCAGCGTTCCTTCCCCCAGACTAGCGGCTAATGAGCAGTTCTTC
>once|TRBV4-2|TRBJ2-3|TRBD1
CASSEEDRVQDTQYF
TGTGCCAGCAGCGAGGAAGACAGGGTGCAAGATACGCAGTATTTT
>NA|TRBV6-1|TRBJ2-7|TRBD2
CASSELAGTAALDF
TGTGCCAGCAGTGAGCTAGCGGGCACCGCTGCGCTCGACTTC
>NA|TRBV28|TRBJ1-5|TRBD1
CASTQGGWQPQHF
TGTGCCAGCACTCAGGGGGGCTGGCAGCCCCAGCATTTT
>NA|TRBV6-5|TRBJ2-7|NA
CASKRTHYEQYF
TGTGCCAGCAAGCGAACCCACTACGAGCAGTACTTC
>NA|TRBV6-1|TRBJ2-7|TRBD2
CASRAGLSYEQYF
TGTGCCAGCAGAGCGGGACTCTCCTACGAGCAGTACTTC
>NA|TRBV14|TRBJ2-2|TRBD2
CASSRLAGTGELFF
TGTGCCAGCAGCCGGTTAGCGGGAACCGGGGAGCTGTTTTTT
>NA|TRBV19|TRBJ2-7|NA
CASSPGEPPRHF
TGTGCCAGTAGCCCGGGGGAGCCCCCTCGGCACTTC
>NA|TRBV7-2|TRBJ1-5|TRBD1
CASSPQTGQGQPQHF
TGTGCCAGCAGCCCTCAGACAGGGCAAGGTCAGCCCCAGCATTTT
>once|TRBV5-1|TRBJ2-1|TRBD2
CASYNDLAGVGNEQFF
TGCGCCAGCTACAATGATCTAGCGGGAGTTGGCAATGAGCAGTTCTTC
>NA|TRBV6-5|TRBJ2-1|TRBD2
CASSTSGMSYNEQFF
TGTGCCAGCAGTACTAGCGGGATGTCCTACAATGAGCAGTTCTTC
>NA|TRBV28|TRBJ2-7|TRBD2
CASLTGGSYEQYF
TGTGCCAGCTTGACGGGAGGATCCTACGAGCAGTACTTC
>few|TRBV10-3|TRBJ2-7|TRBD2
CATGLAYEQYF
TGTGCCACCGGACTAGCCTACGAGCAGTACTTC
>NA|TRBV28|TRBJ2-7|TRBD2
CASRLAGGYEQYF
TGTGCCAGCAGACTAGCGGGAGGGTACGAGCAGTACTTC
>NA|TRBV7-9|TRBJ2-1|NA
CASNSPRDTRPDNEQFF
TGTGCCAGCAACTCTCCCCGGGACACCCGGCCCGACAATGAGCAGTTCTTC
>NA|TRBV7-2|TRBJ1-1|NA
CASSLDGSEAFF
TGCGCCAGCAGCTTAGACGGTAGTGAAGCTTTCTTT
>NA|TRBV4-1|TRBJ2-3|NA
CASSQAPLVPSTDTQYF
TGCGCCAGCAGCCAAGCCCCCCTAGTTCCGAGCACAGATACGCAGTATTTT
>NA|TRBV29-1|TRBJ2-7|NA
CSVEGGRTYEQYF
TGCAGCGTTGAGGGGGGGCGAACCTACGAGCAGTACTTC
>NA|TRBV6-5|TRBJ1-1|NA
CASSSWATEAFF
TGTGCCAGCAGTTCATGGGCCACTGAAGCTTTCTTT
>once|TRBV11-2|TRBJ1-1|NA
CASSLPVRSLDAFF
TGTGCCAGCAGCTTACCCGTAAGGAGCCTTGATGCTTTCTTT
>NA|TRBV6-6|TRBJ2-7|NA
CASSFALGGSEQYF
TGTGCCAGCAGTTTCGCTCTAGGTGGCTCCGAGCAGTACTTC
>NA|TRBV6-4|TRBJ1-5|NA
CASSDLGAGNQPQHF
TGTGCCAGCAGTGACTTGGGGGCCGGCAATCAGCCCCAGCATTTT
>NA|TRBV28|TRBJ1-2|NA
CAAGARGYTF
TGTGCCGCGGGGGCAAGAGGCTACACCTTC
>NA|TRBV28|TRBJ2-5|TRBD2
CASSPPIAGGPEETQYF
TGTGCCAGCTCCCCCCCCATAGCGGGAGGGCCAGAGGAGACCCAGTACTTC
>NA|TRBV11-2|TRBJ2-1|NA
CASSLQYNEQFF
TGTGCCAGCAGCTTACAGTACAATGAGCAGTTCTTC
>few|TRBV19|TRBJ2-7|TRBD1
CASSLGTGASYEQYF
TGTGCCAGTAGTCTCGGAACAGGGGCATCCTACGAGCAGTACTTC
>NA|TRBV5-1|TRBJ2-1|TRBD2
CASSFGTSGSNEQFF
TGCGCCAGCAGCTTCGGGACTAGCGGGAGCAATGAGCAGTTCTTC
>NA|TRBV6-4|TRBJ2-7|TRBD2
CASSGLIAGLLSYEQYF
TGTGCCAGCAGTGGTTTAATAGCGGGCCTTCTCTCCTACGAGCAGTACTTC